Shown below are 5 T cell receptor beta chains from a single sample sequenced in a study of cytomegalovirus exposure and HLA in healthy donors. The PCR made use of 60 Vbeta and 13 Jbeta primers. TCRdb's table, derived via immunoSEQ multiplex PCR, lists solely in-frame clones and lacks some. This sample has under 200,000 clones, with 60% to 85% found just once. The sample comprised PBMCs. Receptors originate from a female donor in good health and CMV-seronegative.

The count of this clone is one. The J gene is TRBJ1-4, the V gene TRBV30, with TRBD1 matching over 11 bases. The CDR3 is 14 amino acids. The germline V gene encodes CDR1 GTSNPN and CDR2 SVGIG (reference sequence). Germline trimming cut 1 base from V and 8 bases from J; bases unmatched to any gene: 3. CDR3 in amino acids: CAWSGTGGFEKLFF. CDR3 bases: TGTGCCTGGAGTGGGACAGGGGGCTTCGAAAAACTGTTTTTT.

The genes are TRBV7-3 and TRBJ2-3; 8 positions match TRBD2. Germline loops: CDR1 SGHTA, CDR2 FQGTGA. V lost 2 bases, J lost 3 bases, and 7 bases stayed unmatched. The CDR3 length is 16 residues. In DNA, the CDR3 is TGTGCCAGCAGCTTAGCCGGGACTAGGATGACAGATACGCAGTATTTT. Translation gives CASSLAGTRMTDTQYF.

V gene TRBV15 combines with J gene TRBJ1-5; tentative D call: TRBD1 (5 bases). V was cut by 7 bases and J by 0 bases, with 10 bases left in between. This CDR3 is built from 14 residues. Per the germline V gene, CDR1 is LNHNV and CDR2 is YYDKDF (reference sequence). CDR3 nucleotide sequence: TGTGCCACCACCTGGGGGGGTAGCAATCAGCCCCAGCATTTT. Its translation is CATTWGGSNQPQHF.

The chain uses TRBV5-5 and TRBJ1-1; 9 bases map to TRBD1. The germline gives CDR1 SGHKS, CDR2 YYEKEE (reference sequence). The CDR3 is 16 residues long. V dropped 2 bases and J dropped 1; count of bases not matched to a gene: 6. For the CDR3, the DNA is TGTGCCAGCAGCTTTTCGGCGGACAGGGGGAACACTGAAGCTTTCTTT. As protein: CASSFSADRGNTEAFF.

This clone was detected a few times. The genes are TRBV10-1 and TRBJ2-7, with D tentatively TRBD2 (5 bases). Germline V CDR1 and CDR2: WNHNN, SYGVQD (reference sequence). The CDR3 sequence is 13 residues long. The ends were cut back, 3 bases at V and 0 bases at J, with 6 bases in the middle. The CDR3, as DNA: TGCGCCAGCAGTGATGGGAGCTCCTACGAGCAGTACTTC. Amino acids: CASSDGSSYEQYF.